A selection of T cell receptor beta chains follows, all from one sample in a study of T cells in Graves' hyperthyroidism and ophthalmopathy. TCRdb independently ran MiXCR on the multiplex PCR reads; one entry per CDR3 protein. The sample lists 300,000 or so distinct CDR3 sequences, roughly a fifth occurring once. Sequenced sample: blood. The receptors were sampled from a woman between 45 and 65 years old with Graves' hyperthyroidism. Each CDR3 is given with its conserved first and last residue. The order of the fields is D gene, J gene, V gene, clone size, CDR3 DNA, CDR3 protein. The D gene is left open where the match is weak. Rows may omit the clone size; those that give it use once, few, many or a size class.

d_gene: NA; j_gene: TRBJ2-1; v_gene: TRBV12-5; abundance: many; CDR3nt: TGTGCTAGTGCCCTCGACCACTATGAGCAGTTCTTC; CDR3aa: CASALDHYEQFF
d_gene: NA; j_gene: TRBJ1-5; v_gene: TRBV19; abundance: many; CDR3nt: TGTGCCAGTAGCGACTGGACACCCGGCAATCAGCCCCAGCATTTT; CDR3aa: CASSDWTPGNQPQHF
d_gene: NA; j_gene: TRBJ2-1; v_gene: TRBV6-6; abundance: few; CDR3nt: TGTGCCAGCAGTTACTCGTCGGGGAATGAGCAGTTCTTC; CDR3aa: CASSYSSGNEQFF
d_gene: NA; j_gene: TRBJ2-5; v_gene: TRBV5-1; abundance: NA; CDR3nt: TGCGCCAGCAGCAACGGCCAGATCCAAGAGACCCAGTACTTC; CDR3aa: CASSNGQIQETQYF
d_gene: NA; j_gene: TRBJ2-2; v_gene: TRBV3-1; abundance: many; CDR3nt: TGTGCCAGCAGCCTAAGTACGAACACCGGGGAGCTGTTTTTT; CDR3aa: CASSLSTNTGELFF
d_gene: NA; j_gene: TRBJ2-3; v_gene: TRBV7-9; abundance: NA; CDR3nt: TGTGCCAGCAGCTCAAAGGGGCCAGATACGCAGTATTTT; CDR3aa: CASSSKGPDTQYF
d_gene: NA; j_gene: TRBJ2-7; v_gene: TRBV5-6; abundance: NA; CDR3nt: TGTGCCAGCAGCTTGTACCGCCTGACCCGGACGTCCTACGAGCAGTACTTC; CDR3aa: CASSLYRLTRTSYEQYF
d_gene: NA; j_gene: TRBJ2-5; v_gene: TRBV11-3; abundance: NA; CDR3nt: TGTGCCAGCAGCAGATACACGGGCAGTATGTACTTC; CDR3aa: CASSRYTGSMYF
d_gene: TRBD2; j_gene: TRBJ2-1; v_gene: TRBV12-3/TRBV12-4; abundance: few; CDR3nt: TGTGCCAGCAGTTTAAGTCGAACTAGCGGGGGGAACAATGAGCAGTTCTTC; CDR3aa: CASSLSRTSGGNNEQFF
d_gene: NA; j_gene: TRBJ2-1; v_gene: TRBV9; abundance: NA; CDR3nt: TGTGCCAGCAGCGTGAGGGGGAGGGACAATGAGCAGTTCTTC; CDR3aa: CASSVRGRDNEQFF
d_gene: NA; j_gene: TRBJ1-2; v_gene: TRBV30; abundance: many; CDR3nt: TGTGCCTGGAGTGTAGGGGTTCCTAACTATGGCTACACCTTC; CDR3aa: CAWSVGVPNYGYTF
d_gene: NA; j_gene: TRBJ1-2; v_gene: TRBV5-4; abundance: NA; CDR3nt: TGTGCCAGCAGCTACTACGAGTCCTTC; CDR3aa: CASSYYESF
d_gene: NA; j_gene: TRBJ2-7; v_gene: TRBV28; abundance: many; CDR3nt: TGTGCCAGCAGGGATATTTACGAGCAGTACTTC; CDR3aa: CASRDIYEQYF
d_gene: NA; j_gene: TRBJ1-1; v_gene: TRBV6-4; abundance: NA; CDR3nt: TGTGCCAGCAGTGACTCGCTAGGAAGCACTGAAGCTTTCTTT; CDR3aa: CASSDSLGSTEAFF
d_gene: TRBD1; j_gene: TRBJ2-7; v_gene: TRBV14; abundance: NA; CDR3nt: TGTGCCAGCAGCCAAGATCTGGACAGGGGGCGGGAGCAGTACTTC; CDR3aa: CASSQDLDRGREQYF
d_gene: NA; j_gene: TRBJ1-1; v_gene: TRBV12-3/TRBV12-4; abundance: NA; CDR3nt: TGTGCCAGCAGTCCTACAGGCTACCCTGAAGCTTTCTTT; CDR3aa: CASSPTGYPEAFF
d_gene: TRBD2; j_gene: TRBJ2-2; v_gene: TRBV20-1; abundance: many; CDR3nt: TGCAGTGCAGGGACTAGCGGGAGGGCCGTCGGGGAGCTGTTTTTT; CDR3aa: CSAGTSGRAVGELFF
d_gene: NA; j_gene: TRBJ2-4; v_gene: TRBV3-1; abundance: NA; CDR3nt: TGTGCCAGCAGCCAAGACCCCCCCGTGGGGAAAAACATTCAGTACTTC; CDR3aa: CASSQDPPVGKNIQYF
d_gene: NA; j_gene: TRBJ1-2; v_gene: TRBV28; abundance: many; CDR3nt: TGTGCCAGCAGCCCCATGGTTGGGGGCGACTATGGCTACACCTTC; CDR3aa: CASSPMVGGDYGYTF
d_gene: NA; j_gene: TRBJ2-3; v_gene: TRBV7-9; abundance: few; CDR3nt: TGTGCCAGCAGCTTGCGCGGCGGGGACCCCACAGATACGCAGTATTTT; CDR3aa: CASSLRGGDPTDTQYF
d_gene: TRBD1; j_gene: TRBJ2-7; v_gene: TRBV12-5; abundance: NA; CDR3nt: TGTGCTAGTGGTTTGGTACCGGGAACCGGGACAGTAGCTTACGAGCAGTACTTC; CDR3aa: CASGLVPGTGTVAYEQYF
d_gene: TRBD2; j_gene: TRBJ2-1; v_gene: TRBV27; abundance: NA; CDR3nt: TGTGCCAGCAGTCTTACGACTAGCGGGATTAACAATGAGCAGTTCTTC; CDR3aa: CASSLTTSGINNEQFF
d_gene: NA; j_gene: TRBJ2-1; v_gene: TRBV13; abundance: many; CDR3nt: TGTGCCAGCAGCTTAGGCGATGAGCAGTTCTTC; CDR3aa: CASSLGDEQFF
d_gene: NA; j_gene: TRBJ2-7; v_gene: TRBV29-1; abundance: few; CDR3nt: TGCAGCGTTGTGGAGGTTGGGCGGTCCCACGAGCAGTACTTC; CDR3aa: CSVVEVGRSHEQYF
d_gene: NA; j_gene: TRBJ1-1; v_gene: TRBV20-1; abundance: NA; CDR3nt: TGCAGTGCCACATCCCGGATCGGACTCACTGAAGCTTTCTTT; CDR3aa: CSATSRIGLTEAFF
d_gene: TRBD2; j_gene: TRBJ2-2; v_gene: TRBV5-1; abundance: few; CDR3nt: TGCGCCAGCAGCCAACGACCCCTAGCGGGGGAATCCACCGGGGAGCTGTTTTTT; CDR3aa: CASSQRPLAGESTGELFF
d_gene: NA; j_gene: TRBJ1-1; v_gene: TRBV11-1; abundance: NA; CDR3nt: TGTGCCACCGGGCAGTCCATGAACACTGAAGCTTTCTTT; CDR3aa: CATGQSMNTEAFF
d_gene: TRBD1; j_gene: TRBJ1-5; v_gene: TRBV12-3/TRBV12-4; abundance: many; CDR3nt: TGTGCCAGCAGTATTGGGGGGACAGGGGGCAATCAGCCCCAGCATTTT; CDR3aa: CASSIGGTGGNQPQHF
d_gene: NA; j_gene: TRBJ1-2; v_gene: TRBV12-3/TRBV12-4; abundance: NA; CDR3nt: TGTGCCAGCAGTTTAGGACAGGTCTATGGCTACACCTTC; CDR3aa: CASSLGQVYGYTF
d_gene: NA; j_gene: TRBJ1-1; v_gene: TRBV2; abundance: many; CDR3nt: TGTGCCAGCACCGCCGGGACGGAGAACACTGAAGCTTTCTTT; CDR3aa: CASTAGTENTEAFF
d_gene: NA; j_gene: TRBJ2-3; v_gene: TRBV30; abundance: once; CDR3nt: TGTGCCTGGAGTGTAGGGGGACGGGGGCGCTTCACAGATACGCAGTATTTT; CDR3aa: CAWSVGGRGRFTDTQYF